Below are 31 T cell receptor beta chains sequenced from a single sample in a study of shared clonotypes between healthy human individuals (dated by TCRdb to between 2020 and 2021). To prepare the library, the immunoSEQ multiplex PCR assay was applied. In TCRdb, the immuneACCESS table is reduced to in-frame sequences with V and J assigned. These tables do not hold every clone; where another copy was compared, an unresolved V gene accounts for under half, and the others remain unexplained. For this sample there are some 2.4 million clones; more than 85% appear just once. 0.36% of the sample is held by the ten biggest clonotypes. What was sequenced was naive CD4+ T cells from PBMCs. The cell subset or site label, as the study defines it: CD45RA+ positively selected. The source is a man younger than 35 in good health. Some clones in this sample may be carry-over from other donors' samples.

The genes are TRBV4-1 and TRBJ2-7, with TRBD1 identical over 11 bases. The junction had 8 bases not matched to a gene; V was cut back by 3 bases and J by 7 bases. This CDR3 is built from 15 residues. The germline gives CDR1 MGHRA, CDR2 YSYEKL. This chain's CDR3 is CASSQGTGGLREQYF. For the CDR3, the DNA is TGCGCCAGCAGCCAGGGGACAGGGGGACTGAGAGAGCAGTACTTC.

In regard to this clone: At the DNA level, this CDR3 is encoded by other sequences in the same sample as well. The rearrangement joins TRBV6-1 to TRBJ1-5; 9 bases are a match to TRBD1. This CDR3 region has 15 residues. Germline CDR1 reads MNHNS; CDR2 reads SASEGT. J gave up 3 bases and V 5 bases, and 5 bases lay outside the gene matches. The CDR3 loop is CASSLGQGLNQPQHF. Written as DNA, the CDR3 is TGTGCCAGCAGTTTGGGACAGGGACTCAATCAGCCCCAGCATTTT.

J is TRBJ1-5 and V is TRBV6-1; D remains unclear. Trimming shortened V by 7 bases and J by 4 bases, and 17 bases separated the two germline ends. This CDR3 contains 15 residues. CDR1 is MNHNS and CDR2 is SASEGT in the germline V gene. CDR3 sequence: CASTTDTSRNQPQHF. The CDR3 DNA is TGTGCCAGCACCACCGACACCAGCCGAAATCAGCCCCAGCATTTT.

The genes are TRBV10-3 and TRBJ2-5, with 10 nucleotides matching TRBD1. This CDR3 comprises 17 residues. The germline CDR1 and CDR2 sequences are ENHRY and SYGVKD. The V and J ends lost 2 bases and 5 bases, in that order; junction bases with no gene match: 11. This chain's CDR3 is CAISETGTGVSRETQYF. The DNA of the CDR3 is TGTGCCATCAGTGAGACGGGGACAGGGGTGTCCCGGGAGACCCAGTACTTC.

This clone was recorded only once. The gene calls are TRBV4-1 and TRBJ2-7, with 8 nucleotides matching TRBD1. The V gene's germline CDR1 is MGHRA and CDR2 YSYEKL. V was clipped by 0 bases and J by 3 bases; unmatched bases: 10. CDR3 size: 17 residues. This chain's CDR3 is CASSQEARTGQHYEQYF. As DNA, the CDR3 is TGCGCCAGCAGCCAAGAAGCCAGGACAGGGCAACACTACGAGCAGTACTTC.

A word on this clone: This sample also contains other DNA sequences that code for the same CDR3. This chain's CDR3 is CASSLGLANEQFF. DNA of the CDR3: TGTGCCAGCAGCTTAGGACTAGCCAATGAGCAGTTCTTC. J is TRBJ2-1 and V is TRBV7-9; 7 bases fit TRBD2. The CDR3 sequence is 13 residues long. Germline values: CDR1 SEHNR, CDR2 FQNEAQ (reference sequence). V lost 1 base to trimming and J lost 6 bases; unmatched junction nucleotides: 0.

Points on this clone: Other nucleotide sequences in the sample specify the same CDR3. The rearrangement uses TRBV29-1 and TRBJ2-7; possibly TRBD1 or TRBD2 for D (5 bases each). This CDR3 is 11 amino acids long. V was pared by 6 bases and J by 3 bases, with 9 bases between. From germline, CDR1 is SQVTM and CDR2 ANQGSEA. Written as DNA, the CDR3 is TGCAGCGTAGCAGGGAGCTACGAGCAGTACTTC. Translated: CSVAGSYEQYF.

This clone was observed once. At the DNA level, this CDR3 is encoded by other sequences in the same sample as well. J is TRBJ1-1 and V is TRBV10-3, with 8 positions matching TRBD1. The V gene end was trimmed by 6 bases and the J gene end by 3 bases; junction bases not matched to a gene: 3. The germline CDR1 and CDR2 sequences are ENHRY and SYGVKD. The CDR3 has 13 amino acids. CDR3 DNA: TGTGCCATCAGCCCGGACAGGGACACTGAAGCTTTCTTT. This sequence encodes CAISPDRDTEAFF.

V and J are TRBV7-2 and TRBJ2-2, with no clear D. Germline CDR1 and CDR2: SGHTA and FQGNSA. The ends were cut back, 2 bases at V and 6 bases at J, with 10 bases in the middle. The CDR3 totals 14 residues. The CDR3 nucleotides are TGTGCCAGCAGCTTACGCACCTCCGCCGGGGAGCTGTTTTTT. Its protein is CASSLRTSAGELFF.

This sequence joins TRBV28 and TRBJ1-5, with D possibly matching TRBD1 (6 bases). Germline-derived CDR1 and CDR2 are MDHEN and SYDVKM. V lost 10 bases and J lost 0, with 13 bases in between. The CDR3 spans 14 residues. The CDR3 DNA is TGTGCCACACGACTGACAGGTAGCAATCAGCCCCAGCATTTT. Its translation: CATRLTGSNQPQHF.

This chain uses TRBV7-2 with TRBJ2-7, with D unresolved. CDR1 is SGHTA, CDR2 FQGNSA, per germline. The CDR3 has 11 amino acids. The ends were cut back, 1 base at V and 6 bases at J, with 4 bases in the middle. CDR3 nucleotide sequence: TGTGCCAGCAGCTTAGACGGCGAGCAGTACTTC. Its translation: CASSLDGEQYF.

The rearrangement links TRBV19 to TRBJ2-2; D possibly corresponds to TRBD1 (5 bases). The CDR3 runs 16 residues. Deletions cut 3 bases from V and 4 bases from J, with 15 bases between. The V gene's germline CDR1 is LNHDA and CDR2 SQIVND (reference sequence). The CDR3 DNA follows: TGTGCCAGTAGTATTGGGTGGCCTAGGGGCACCGGGGAGCTGTTTTTT. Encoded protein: CASSIGWPRGTGELFF.

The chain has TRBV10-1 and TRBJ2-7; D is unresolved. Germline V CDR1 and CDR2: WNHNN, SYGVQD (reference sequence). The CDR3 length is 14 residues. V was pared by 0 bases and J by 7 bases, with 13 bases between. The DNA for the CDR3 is TGCGCCAGCAGTGAGTCCAGGTTTCCGTCTGAGCAGTACTTC. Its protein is CASSESRFPSEQYF.

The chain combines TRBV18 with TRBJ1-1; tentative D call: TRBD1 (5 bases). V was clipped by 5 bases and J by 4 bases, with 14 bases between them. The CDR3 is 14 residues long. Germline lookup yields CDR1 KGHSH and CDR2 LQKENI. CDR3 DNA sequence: TGTGCCAGCTCATTAACCAGGGAAGGCACTGAAGCTTTCTTT. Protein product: CASSLTREGTEAFF.

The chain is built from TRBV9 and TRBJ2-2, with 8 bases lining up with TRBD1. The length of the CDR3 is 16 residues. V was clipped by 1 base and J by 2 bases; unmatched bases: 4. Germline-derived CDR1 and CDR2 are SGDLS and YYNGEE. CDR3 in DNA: TGTGCCAGCAGCGTATGGCAGGGGGCTAACACCGGGGAGCTGTTTTTT. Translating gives CASSVWQGANTGELFF.

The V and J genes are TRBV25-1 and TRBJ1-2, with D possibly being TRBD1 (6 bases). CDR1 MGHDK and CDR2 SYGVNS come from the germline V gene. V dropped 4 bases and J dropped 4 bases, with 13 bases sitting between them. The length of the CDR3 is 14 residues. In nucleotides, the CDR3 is TGTGCCAGCAGTGGGGCGAGGGGGATCTATGGCTACACCTTC. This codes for CASSGARGIYGYTF.

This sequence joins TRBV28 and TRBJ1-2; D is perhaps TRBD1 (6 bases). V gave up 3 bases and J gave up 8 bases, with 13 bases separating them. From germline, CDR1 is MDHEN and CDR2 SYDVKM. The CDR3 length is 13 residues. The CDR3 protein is CASSFPPGGGYTF. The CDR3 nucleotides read TGTGCCAGCAGTTTCCCGCCCGGGGGCGGCTACACCTTC.

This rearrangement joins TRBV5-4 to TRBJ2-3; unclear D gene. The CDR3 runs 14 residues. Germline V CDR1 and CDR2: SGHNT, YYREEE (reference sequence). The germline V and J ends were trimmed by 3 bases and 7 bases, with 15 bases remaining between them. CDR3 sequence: CASSSGAEAYTQYF. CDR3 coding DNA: TGTGCCAGCAGCTCCGGCGCGGAAGCTTATACGCAGTATTTT.

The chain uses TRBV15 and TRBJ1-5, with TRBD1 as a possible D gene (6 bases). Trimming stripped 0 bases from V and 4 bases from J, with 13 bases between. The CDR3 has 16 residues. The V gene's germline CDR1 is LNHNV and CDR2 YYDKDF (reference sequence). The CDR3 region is CATSRDIRQVNQPQHF. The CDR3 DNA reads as TGTGCCACCAGCAGAGATATTCGACAGGTTAATCAGCCCCAGCATTTT.

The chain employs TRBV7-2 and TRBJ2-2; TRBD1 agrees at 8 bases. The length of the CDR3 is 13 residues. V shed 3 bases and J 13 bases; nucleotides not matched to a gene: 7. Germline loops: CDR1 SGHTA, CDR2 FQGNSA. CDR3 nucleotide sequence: TGTGCCAGCAGCTTGACTGGGACAGGAGGGCTGTTTTTT. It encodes CASSLTGTGGLFF. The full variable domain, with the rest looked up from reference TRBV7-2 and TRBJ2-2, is GAGVSQSPSNKVTEKGKDVELRCDPISGHTALYWYRQSLGQGLEFLIYFQGNSAPDKSGLPSDRFSAERTGGSVSTLTIQRTQQEDSAVYLCASSLTGTGGLFFGEGSRLTVL.

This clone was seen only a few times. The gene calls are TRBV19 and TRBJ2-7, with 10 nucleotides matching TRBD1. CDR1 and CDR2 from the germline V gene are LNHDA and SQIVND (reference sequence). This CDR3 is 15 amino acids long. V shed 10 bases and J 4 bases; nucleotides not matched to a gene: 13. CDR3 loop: CATSISTGQGYEQYF. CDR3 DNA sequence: TGTGCCACCTCTATCTCGACGGGACAGGGGTACGAGCAGTACTTC.

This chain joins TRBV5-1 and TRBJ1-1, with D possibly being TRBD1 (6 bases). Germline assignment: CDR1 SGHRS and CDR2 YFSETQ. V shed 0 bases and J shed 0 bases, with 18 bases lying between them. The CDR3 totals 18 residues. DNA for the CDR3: TGCGCCAGCAGCTTGGAAGGATCTAGGGGGGGAATGAACACTGAAGCTTTCTTT. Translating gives CASSLEGSRGGMNTEAFF.

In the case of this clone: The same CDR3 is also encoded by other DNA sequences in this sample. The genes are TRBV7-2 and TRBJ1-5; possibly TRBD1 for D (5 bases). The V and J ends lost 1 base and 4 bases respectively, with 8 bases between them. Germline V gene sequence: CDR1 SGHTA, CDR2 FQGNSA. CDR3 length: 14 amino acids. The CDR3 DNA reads TGTGCCAGCAGCTTAGTGGGGGGAAATCAGCCCCAGCATTTT. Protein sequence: CASSLVGGNQPQHF. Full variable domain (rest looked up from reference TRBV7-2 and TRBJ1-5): GAGVSQSPSNKVTEKGKDVELRCDPISGHTALYWYRQSLGQGLEFLIYFQGNSAPDKSGLPSDRFSAERTGGSVSTLTIQRTQQEDSAVYLCASSLVGGNQPQHFGDGTRLSIL.

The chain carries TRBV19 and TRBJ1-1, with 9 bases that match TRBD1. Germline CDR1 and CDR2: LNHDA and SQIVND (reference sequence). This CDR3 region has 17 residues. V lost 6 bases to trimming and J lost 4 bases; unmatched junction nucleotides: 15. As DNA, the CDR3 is TGTGCCAGTAGGTACAGGGGGCTCGTTCTGGGAGGCACTGAAGCTTTCTTT. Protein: CASRYRGLVLGGTEAFF.

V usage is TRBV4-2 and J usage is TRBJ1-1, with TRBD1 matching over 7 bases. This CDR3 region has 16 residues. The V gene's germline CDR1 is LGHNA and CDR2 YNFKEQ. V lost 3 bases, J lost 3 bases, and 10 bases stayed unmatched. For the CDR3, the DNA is TGTGCCAGCAGCCAGGACACAGGGGATAGGCACACTGAAGCTTTCTTT. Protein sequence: CASSQDTGDRHTEAFF.

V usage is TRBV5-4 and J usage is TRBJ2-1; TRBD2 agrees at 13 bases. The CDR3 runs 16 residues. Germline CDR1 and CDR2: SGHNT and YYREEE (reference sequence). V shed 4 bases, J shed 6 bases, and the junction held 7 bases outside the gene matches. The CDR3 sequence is CASSNTWTSGSNEQFF. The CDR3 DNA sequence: TGTGCCAGCAGCAACACATGGACTAGCGGGAGCAATGAGCAGTTCTTC.

CDR3 nucleotide sequence: TGCGCCAGCAGCTTGTTGTCTGCGGGCGAACTCGCCGGGGAGCTGTTTTTT. Translated, it gives CASSLLSAGELAGELFF. The chain couples TRBV5-1 to TRBJ2-2; TRBD2 might be the D (5 bases). Germline CDR1 and CDR2: SGHRS and YFSETQ. V lost 1 base to trimming and J lost 6 bases, with 19 bases between them. This CDR3 contains 17 residues.

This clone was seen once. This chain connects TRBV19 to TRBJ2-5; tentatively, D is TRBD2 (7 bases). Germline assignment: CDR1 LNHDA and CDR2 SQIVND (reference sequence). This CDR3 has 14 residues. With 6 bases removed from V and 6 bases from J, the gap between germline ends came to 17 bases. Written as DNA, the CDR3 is TGTGCCAGTAGCGAGCGGGGAGGGGGTCAGACCCAGTACTTC. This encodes CASSERGGGQTQYF.

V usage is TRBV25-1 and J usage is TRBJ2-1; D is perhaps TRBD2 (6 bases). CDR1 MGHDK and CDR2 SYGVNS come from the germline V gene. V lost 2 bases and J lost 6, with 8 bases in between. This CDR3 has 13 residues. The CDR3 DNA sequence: TGTGCCAGCAGTGAACCGGGACTCAATGAGCAGTTCTTC. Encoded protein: CASSEPGLNEQFF.

The CDR3 region has the DNA TGTGCCAGCAGTGTCACTTACCGGGACTTCCCCGAGCAGTACTTC. The encoded protein is CASSVTYRDFPEQYF. The gene calls are TRBV6-6 and TRBJ2-7; a weak D match, TRBD2 (6 bases). Trimming left V 5 bases short and J 6 bases short, with 20 bases between. There are 15 residues in the CDR3. Germline V gives CDR1 MNHNY, CDR2 SVGAGI (reference sequence).

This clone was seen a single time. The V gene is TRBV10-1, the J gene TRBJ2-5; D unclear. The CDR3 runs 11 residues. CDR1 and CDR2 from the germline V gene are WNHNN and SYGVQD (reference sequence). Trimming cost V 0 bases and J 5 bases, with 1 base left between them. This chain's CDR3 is CASSESETQYF. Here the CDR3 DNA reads TGCGCCAGCAGTGAGTCGGAGACCCAGTACTTC.